The 14 T cell receptor beta chains presented below share a single source sample, sequenced in a study of T cells in Graves' hyperthyroidism and ophthalmopathy. RNA transcripts gave rise to amplified TCR beta CDR3 regions. TCR CDR3 regions were first amplified by RT-PCR with HTBI primers. MiXCR, applied by TCRdb to the multiplex PCR reads, yields one record per CDR3 protein. The sample lists a few hundred thousand distinct CDR3 sequences, over 35% occurring once. Sequencing was done on a sample of peripheral blood or thyroid tissue (not recorded which). These receptor sequences come from an adult woman with Graves' disease, either hyperthyroidism or ophthalmopathy (not recorded which).

There are many counts of this clonotype. The chain carries TRBV12-3 or TRBV12-4 and TRBJ1-5; D unresolved. This CDR3 has 14 amino acids. V lost 6 bases to trimming and J lost 0 bases, with 9 bases between them. The CDR3 here is CASSASHSNQPQHF. The CDR3 region has the DNA TGTGCCAGCAGCGCATCACATAGCAATCAGCCCCAGCATTTT.

The J gene is TRBJ1-2, the V gene TRBV20-1; D might be TRBD1 (5 bases). This CDR3 region has 14 residues. CDR1 and CDR2 (germline): DFQATT, SNEGSKA (reference sequence). The V gene lost 3 bases and the J gene lost 7 bases, with 18 bases spanning the gap. The CDR3 spells CSASRPGTGGGYTF. CDR3 in DNA: TGCAGTGCTAGTCGGCCTGGGACCGGAGGTGGCTACACCTTC.

J is TRBJ2-7 and V is TRBV5-1; D possibly corresponds to TRBD1 (6 bases). With 4 bases removed from V and 0 bases from J, the gap between germline ends came to 11 bases. Germline CDR1 SGHRS, CDR2 YFSETQ. CDR3 length: 14 residues. The CDR3 spells CASSRDRHSYEQYF. The CDR3 nucleotides are TGCGCCAGCAGCAGAGACAGGCACTCCTACGAGCAGTACTTC.

The chain uses TRBV20-1 and TRBJ2-5; TRBD2 matches 8 bases. Per the germline V gene, CDR1 is DFQATT and CDR2 is SNEGSKA (reference sequence). V lost 7 bases, J lost 5 bases, and 6 bases stayed unmatched. This CDR3 is 12 amino acids long. The CDR3 spells CSVMRGVETQYF. In DNA, the CDR3 is TGCAGTGTAATGCGGGGGGTGGAGACCCAGTACTTC.

The V call is TRBV11-2, the J call TRBJ1-6; D gene unclear. V was pared by 4 bases and J by 8 bases, with 15 bases between. Germline assignment: CDR1 SGHAT and CDR2 FQNNGV. The CDR3 loop spans 15 amino acids. CDR3 sequence (DNA): TGTGCCAGCAGCTGGGGAGTAGACAAAGATTCACCCCTCCACTTT. Residues: CASSWGVDKDSPLHF.

As concerns this clonotype: An end of the junction differs from the germline gene, which may be a read error. The J gene is TRBJ1-2, the V gene TRBV6-1; 8 positions agree with TRBD1. Per the germline V gene, CDR1 is MNHNS and CDR2 is SASEGT. The CDR3 is made up of 15 amino acids. CDR3 loop: CASSQGRTGGFGYTF. The CDR3 DNA reads as TGCGCCAGCAGCCAAGGAAGAACAGGGGGGTTTGGCTACACCTTC.

The J gene is TRBJ1-4, the V gene TRBV7-2; possible D gene TRBD1, 6 bases. This CDR3 is built from 14 residues. Germline V gives CDR1 SGHTA, CDR2 FQGNSA. Trimming cost V 5 bases and J 8 bases, with 15 bases left between them. The CDR3 coding sequence is TGTGCCAGCAGCATAACAGGGAGGGGCGAAAAACTGTTTTTT. Its protein is CASSITGRGEKLFF.

This clonotype was counted only a few times. This chain links TRBV7-2 with TRBJ2-3; D unclear. The CDR3 sequence is 12 residues long. Trimming stripped 5 bases from V and 4 bases from J, with 7 bases between. Germline CDR1 is SGHTA and CDR2 is FQGNSA. In nucleotides, the CDR3 is TGTGCCAGCAGCAATTTCCCAGATACGCAGTATTTT. It is translated as CASSNFPDTQYF. The full variable domain, in which reference TRBV7-2 and TRBJ2-3 provide the parts outside the CDR3, is GAGVSQSPSNKVTEKGKDVELRCDPISGHTALYWYRQSLGQGLEFLIYFQGNSAPDKSGLPSDRFSAERTGGSVSTLTIQRTQQEDSAVYLCASSNFPDTQYFGPGTRLTVL.

This clonotype was found many times. This chain links TRBV12-3 or TRBV12-4 with TRBJ1-2; D unclear. The V gene lost 3 bases and the J gene lost 6 bases, with 11 bases spanning the gap. The CDR3 covers 13 residues. CDR3 bases: TGTGCCAGCAGTTTGTCTGCATACAATGGCTACACCTTC. It specifies CASSLSAYNGYTF.

This clonotype was detected ten times or more. CDR3 amino acids: CASSTQEGGKAFF. As DNA, the CDR3 is TGTGCCAGCAGCACTCAAGAAGGGGGAAAAGCTTTCTTT. The rearrangement joins TRBV14 to TRBJ1-1, with D tentatively TRBD1 (6 bases). The germline V gene encodes CDR1 SGHDN and CDR2 FVKESK. The CDR3 is made up of 13 amino acids. V lost 5 bases and J 9 bases, leaving 16 bases between the germline ends.

This clonotype has just one count. The chain recombines TRBV5-1 with TRBJ1-1, with 11 bases fitting TRBD1. The CDR3 covers 13 residues. Germline trimming cut 4 bases from V and 10 bases from J; bases unmatched to any gene: 6. Germline assignment: CDR1 SGHRS and CDR2 YFSETQ. The CDR3 nucleotides read TGCGCCAGCAGCCCCGGACAGGGGGCTTTAGCTTTCTTT. This gives the protein CASSPGQGALAFF.

This clonotype was detected ten times or more. The genes are TRBV7-9 and TRBJ1-6; possible D gene TRBD1, 5 bases. V lost 1 base and J 10 bases, leaving 14 bases between the germline ends. This CDR3 comprises 15 residues. Germline CDR1 SEHNR, CDR2 FQNEAQ (reference sequence). Here the CDR3 reads CASSLGGDAGSPLHF. DNA for the CDR3: TGTGCCAGCAGCTTAGGAGGGGATGCAGGATCACCCCTCCACTTT.

This clonotype has a count of ten or more. The V gene is TRBV20-1, the J gene TRBJ2-6; weak D call: TRBD1 (5 bases). CDR1 and CDR2 (germline): DFQATT, SNEGSKA (reference sequence). CDR3 length equals 14 residues. The V end lost 6 bases, the J end lost 4 bases, and 13 bases lay between the germline ends. The CDR3 loop is CSADQGAGANVLTF. The CDR3 DNA reads TGCAGTGCAGACCAAGGGGCCGGGGCCAACGTCCTGACTTTC.

V gene TRBV10-3 combines with J gene TRBJ1-5; D gene ambiguous. The CDR3 runs to 13 residues. Germline CDR1 reads ENHRY; CDR2 reads SYGVKD. The ends were cut back, 3 bases at V and 0 bases at J, with 3 bases in the middle. The chain's CDR3 is CAISEISNQPQHF. For the CDR3, the DNA is TGTGCCATCAGTGAAATTAGCAATCAGCCCCAGCATTTT.